A single sample is the source of the 18 T cell receptor beta chains below, sequenced in a study of T cells in Graves' hyperthyroidism and ophthalmopathy. Researchers took RNA transcripts and amplified the TCR beta CDR3 regions from them. Researchers ran a first-round RT-PCR on the TCR CDR3 using the HTBI primer set. In TCRdb, the multiplex PCR reads were re-called with MiXCR into one record per CDR3 protein. The table lists about 370,000 distinct CDR3 sequences, roughly 15% of them singletons. Material for sequencing was blood. These receptors all stem from a woman aged 55-75 years with Graves' ophthalmopathy.

The V and J genes are TRBV27 and TRBJ1-5, with a tentative D call TRBD1 (5 bases). Trimming left V 1 base short and J 2 bases short, with 15 bases between. This CDR3 contains 17 residues. Germline CDR1 is MNHEY and CDR2 is SMNVEV (reference sequence). DNA for the CDR3: TGTGCCAGCAGTTTATACGCGGGGGATGTGGGCAATCAGCCCCAGCATTTT. Translation gives CASSLYAGDVGNQPQHF.

In this sample, this clonotype turned up many times. The rearrangement uses TRBV2 and TRBJ2-1, with a tentative D call TRBD2 (5 bases). V was cut by 4 bases and J by 3 bases, with 10 bases left in between. The CDR3 runs to 14 residues. CDR1 is SNHLY and CDR2 is FYNNEI in the germline V gene. The CDR3 protein is CASSVSGNYNEQFF. CDR3 DNA: TGTGCCAGCAGTGTATCGGGGAACTACAATGAGCAGTTCTTC. Together with reference TRBV2 and TRBJ2-1, the CDR3 gives the full variable domain: EPEVTQTPSHQVTQMGQEVILRCVPISNHLYFYWYRQILGQKVEFLVSFYNNEISEKSEIFDDQFSVERPDGSNFTLKIRSTKLEDSAMYFCASSVSGNYNEQFFGPGTRLTVL.

The rearrangement links TRBV7-3 to TRBJ2-2, with 7 bases aligning to TRBD1. This CDR3 comprises 15 residues. The trim removed 3 bases at V and 6 bases at J, leaving 7 bases unmatched. CDR1 SGHTA and CDR2 FQGTGA come from the germline V gene. CDR3 sequence reads: CASSLAGGISGELFF. The DNA for the CDR3 is TGTGCCAGCAGCTTGGCAGGGGGTATATCCGGGGAGCTGTTTTTT.

This clonotype has ten or more counts. The rearrangement joins TRBV20-1 to TRBJ1-2; D gene unclear. Germline lookup yields CDR1 DFQATT and CDR2 SNEGSKA (reference sequence). This CDR3 region has 13 residues. Trimming took 1 base from V and 8 from J, leaving 14 bases between them. CDR3 residues: CSARGGQTMGYTF. In DNA form, the CDR3 reads TGCAGTGCTAGAGGAGGGCAGACAATGGGCTACACCTTC.

This clonotype appeared a single time. The chain is built from TRBV19 and TRBJ2-2; TRBD2 aligns across 8 bases. The CDR3 totals 15 residues. Germline CDR1 is LNHDA and CDR2 is SQIVND (reference sequence). CDR3 nucleotide sequence: TGTGCTATTCGCCTCGGGGGGGTAGGGACCGGGGAGCTGTTTTTT. Its protein product is CAIRLGGVGTGELFF.

This clonotype appeared many times. The genes are TRBV29-1 and TRBJ2-5, with a tentative D call TRBD1 (5 bases). The CDR3 totals 13 residues. Trimming took 3 bases from V and 3 from J, leaving 11 bases between them. Germline CDR1 and CDR2: SQVTM and ANQGSEA. CDR3 in DNA: TGCAGCGTTGATCGTCAAGGGGAAGAGACCCAGTACTTC. This codes for CSVDRQGEETQYF.

The sample holds many counts of this clonotype. CDR3 nucleotide sequence: TGTGCCAGCCGACCTGGGACTAGCGGGATAGACGAGCAGTACTTC. Encoded protein: CASRPGTSGIDEQYF. The chain joins TRBV2 to TRBJ2-7, with 13 nucleotides matching TRBD2. This CDR3 has 15 residues. The germline V gene has CDR1 SNHLY and CDR2 FYNNEI. After removal of 8 bases from V and 5 bases from J, the junction contained 9 bases not matched to a gene.

This clonotype was detected ten times or more. The chain is built from TRBV28 and TRBJ2-3, with 10 positions matching TRBD2. CDR1 is MDHEN, CDR2 SYDVKM, per germline. The CDR3 runs to 19 residues. The ends lost 6 bases at V and 5 bases at J; junction bases unmatched: 20. CDR3 sequence (DNA): TGTGCCAGCAGCTCACGATCGGAGCGGGAGGGCTTTTATAGAGATACGCAGTATTTT. This codes for CASSSRSEREGFYRDTQYF. The full variable domain, its missing parts supplied by reference TRBV28 and TRBJ2-3, is DVKVTQSSRYLVKRTGEKVFLECVQDMDHENMFWYRQDPGLGLRLIYFSYDVKMKEKGDIPEGYSVSREKKERFSLILESASTNQTSMYLCASSSRSEREGFYRDTQYFGPGTRLTVL.

The genes are TRBV10-1 and TRBJ2-7, with 11 nucleotides matching TRBD1. CDR1 is WNHNN and CDR2 is SYGVQD in the germline V gene (reference sequence). V trimming: 0 bases; J trimming: 3 bases; junction bases outside the gene matches: 1. The CDR3 is 15 residues long. CDR3 region: CASSESGTGGYEQYF. For the CDR3, the DNA is TGCGCCAGCAGTGAGTCCGGGACAGGGGGCTACGAGCAGTACTTC.

This clonotype was counted a few times. The chain joins TRBV12-3 or TRBV12-4 to TRBJ1-5; 8 nucleotides agree with TRBD1. V was pared by 4 bases and J by 3 bases, with 5 bases of the junction left unmatched. The CDR3 extends over 15 amino acids. The CDR3 region has the DNA TGTGCCAGCAGTTACAGGGGGGGGGACAATCAGCCCCAGCATTTT. Protein product: CASSYRGGDNQPQHF.

This clonotype occurred many times. The V and J genes are TRBV3-1 and TRBJ2-1, with D maybe TRBD2 (6 bases). The germline V and J ends were trimmed by 4 bases and 7 bases, with 11 bases remaining between them. The CDR3 covers 13 residues. Germline V gene data show CDR1 as LGHDT and CDR2 as YNNKEL (reference sequence). CDR3 sequence (DNA): TGTGCCAGCAGCCTTGAAGGAGGGAATGAGCAGTTCTTC. Protein sequence: CASSLEGGNEQFF.

V is TRBV29-1 and J is TRBJ2-2, with a possible D match to TRBD2 (6 bases). V shed 0 bases and J shed 7 bases, with 15 bases lying between them. The germline V gene has CDR1 SQVTM and CDR2 ANQGSEA. The CDR3 sequence is 15 residues long. The chain's CDR3 is CSVEDFVTGGGELFF. In DNA form, the CDR3 reads TGCAGCGTTGAAGATTTCGTAACCGGGGGCGGGGAGCTGTTTTTT.

The chain recombines TRBV7-3 with TRBJ2-2, with TRBD2 matching 13 bases. The CDR3 runs 17 residues. The V gene end was trimmed by 1 base and the J gene end by 4 bases; junction bases not matched to a gene: 3. CDR1 and CDR2 (germline): SGHTA, FQGTGA. DNA for the CDR3: TGTGCCAGCAGCTTAAGGACTAGCGGGAGTCGCACCGGGGAGCTGTTTTTT. This codes for CASSLRTSGSRTGELFF.

This clonotype was seen only a few times. A much more abundant neighbour one base away suggests this may be a read error. The V gene is TRBV11-2, the J gene TRBJ2-2; D is possibly TRBD1 (7 bases). Trimming cost V 0 bases and J 6 bases, with 17 bases left between them. CDR3 length equals 17 residues. Germline values: CDR1 SGHAT, CDR2 FQNNGV. CDR3: CASSLDWSARGAGELFF. Written as DNA, the CDR3 is TGTGCCAGCAGCTTAGATTGGAGCGCCAGGGGGGCCGGGGAGCTGTTTTTT.

This clonotype was found a few times. The CDR3 DNA sequence: TGTGCCAGCAGCGCGGGACAGGCCGCCGGCGAGCAGTACTTC. It translates to CASSAGQAAGEQYF. The rearrangement joins TRBV9 to TRBJ2-7, with TRBD1 identical over 8 bases. The CDR3 has 14 residues. J gave up 6 bases and V 3 bases, and 8 bases lay outside the gene matches. Germline V gene data show CDR1 as SGDLS and CDR2 as YYNGEE. Full variable domain (rest looked up from reference TRBV9 and TRBJ2-7): DSGVTQTPKHLITATGQRVTLRCSPRSGDLSVYWYQQSLDQGLQFLIQYYNGEERAKGNILERFSAQQFPDLHSELNLSSLELGDSALYFCASSAGQAAGEQYFGPGTRLTVT.

This clonotype was seen only a few times. The V call is TRBV13, the J call TRBJ2-3; possible D gene TRBD2, 5 bases. The CDR3 is 13 amino acids. The V gene's germline CDR1 is PRHDT and CDR2 FYEKMQ (reference sequence). Between the trimmed V and J ends, which lost 5 bases and 7 bases, there was a span of 13 bases. The CDR3 loop is CASSSLADNTQYF. CDR3 DNA sequence: TGTGCCAGCAGCAGCCTAGCAGATAATACGCAGTATTTT.

This clonotype was picked up many times. The chain has TRBV19 and TRBJ2-5; D remains unclear. Trimming took 2 bases from V and 2 from J, leaving 12 bases between them. Germline-derived CDR1 and CDR2 are LNHDA and SQIVND (reference sequence). CDR3 length: 15 amino acids. The CDR3 DNA is TGTGCCAGTAGTATATCTCATCGGGCGCAAGAGACCCAGTACTTC. It codes for CASSISHRAQETQYF.

This clonotype occurred many times. The chain joins TRBV20-1 to TRBJ2-7; tentatively, D is TRBD2 (8 bases). V was trimmed by 0 bases and J by 1 base, leaving 19 bases between them. Per germline, CDR1 DFQATT and CDR2 SNEGSKA (reference sequence). The CDR3 is made up of 17 amino acids. The CDR3 region has the DNA TGCAGTGCTAGAGATCCACGGGGGGGGGACAGTTCCTACGAGCAGTACTTC. This translates into CSARDPRGGDSSYEQYF.